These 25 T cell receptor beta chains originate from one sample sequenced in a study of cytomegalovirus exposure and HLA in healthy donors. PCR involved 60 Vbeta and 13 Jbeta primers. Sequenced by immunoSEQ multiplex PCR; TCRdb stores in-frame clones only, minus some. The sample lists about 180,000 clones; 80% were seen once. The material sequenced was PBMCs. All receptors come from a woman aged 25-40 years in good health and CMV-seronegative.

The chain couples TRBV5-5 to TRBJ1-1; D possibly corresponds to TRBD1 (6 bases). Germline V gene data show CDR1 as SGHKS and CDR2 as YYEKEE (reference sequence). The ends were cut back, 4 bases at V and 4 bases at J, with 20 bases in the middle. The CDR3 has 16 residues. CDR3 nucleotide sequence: TGTGCCAGCAGCCTCAGGCCCTCACAGGGATCCACTGAAGCTTTCTTT. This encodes CASSLRPSQGSTEAFF.

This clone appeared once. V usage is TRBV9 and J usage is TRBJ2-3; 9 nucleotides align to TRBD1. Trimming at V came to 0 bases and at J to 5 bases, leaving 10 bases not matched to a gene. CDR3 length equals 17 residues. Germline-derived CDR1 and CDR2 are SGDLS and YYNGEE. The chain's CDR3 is CASSVDGGTGIRDTQYF. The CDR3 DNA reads TGTGCCAGCAGCGTAGATGGTGGGACAGGGATAAGAGATACGCAGTATTTT.

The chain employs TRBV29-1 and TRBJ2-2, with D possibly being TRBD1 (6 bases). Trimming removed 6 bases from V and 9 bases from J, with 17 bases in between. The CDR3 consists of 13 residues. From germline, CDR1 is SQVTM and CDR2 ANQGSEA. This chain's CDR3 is CSVGTLPARELFF. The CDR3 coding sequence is TGCAGCGTGGGGACACTGCCGGCCCGGGAGCTGTTTTTT.

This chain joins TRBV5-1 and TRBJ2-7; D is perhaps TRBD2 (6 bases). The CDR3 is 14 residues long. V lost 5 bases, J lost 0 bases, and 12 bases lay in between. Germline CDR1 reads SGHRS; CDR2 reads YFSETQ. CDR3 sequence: CASSLGLVSYEQYF. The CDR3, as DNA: TGCGCCAGCAGTCTGGGACTGGTCTCCTACGAGCAGTACTTC.

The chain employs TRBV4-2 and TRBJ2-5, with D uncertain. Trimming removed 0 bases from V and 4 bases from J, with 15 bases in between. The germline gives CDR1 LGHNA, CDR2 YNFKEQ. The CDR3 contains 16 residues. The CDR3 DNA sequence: TGTGCCAGCAGCCAAGATTTAGTGCGTCCGGGAGAGACCCAGTACTTC. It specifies CASSQDLVRPGETQYF.

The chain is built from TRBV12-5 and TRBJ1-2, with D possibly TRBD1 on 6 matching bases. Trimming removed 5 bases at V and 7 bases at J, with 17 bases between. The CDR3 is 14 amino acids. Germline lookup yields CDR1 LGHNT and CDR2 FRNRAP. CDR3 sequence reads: CASGDHGGVGGYTF. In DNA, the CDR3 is TGTGCTAGTGGTGACCATGGGGGCGTAGGTGGCTACACCTTC.

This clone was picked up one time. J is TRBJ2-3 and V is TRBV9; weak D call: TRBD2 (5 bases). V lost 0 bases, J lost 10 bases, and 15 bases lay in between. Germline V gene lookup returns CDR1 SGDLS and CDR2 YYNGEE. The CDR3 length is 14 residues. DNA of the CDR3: TGTGCCAGCAGCGTAGCAGGCGGCGAGGGTCCGCAGTATTTT. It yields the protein CASSVAGGEGPQYF.

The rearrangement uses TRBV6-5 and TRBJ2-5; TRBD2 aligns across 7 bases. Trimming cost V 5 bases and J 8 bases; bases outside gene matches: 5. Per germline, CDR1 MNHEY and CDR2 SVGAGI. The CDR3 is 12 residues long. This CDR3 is CASSGLGETQYF. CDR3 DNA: TGTGCCAGCAGTGGACTAGGGGAAACCCAGTACTTC.

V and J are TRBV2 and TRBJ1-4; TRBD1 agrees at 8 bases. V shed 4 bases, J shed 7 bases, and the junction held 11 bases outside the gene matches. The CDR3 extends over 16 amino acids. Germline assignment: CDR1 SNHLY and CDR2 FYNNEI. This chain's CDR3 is CASSAEQGVFSEKLFF. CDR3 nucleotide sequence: TGTGCCAGCAGTGCAGAACAGGGGGTCTTCAGTGAAAAACTGTTTTTT.

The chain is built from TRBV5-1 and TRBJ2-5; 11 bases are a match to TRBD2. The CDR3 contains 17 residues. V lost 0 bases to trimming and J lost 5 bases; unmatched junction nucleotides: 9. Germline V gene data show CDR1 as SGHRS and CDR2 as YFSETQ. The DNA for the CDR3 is TGCGCCAGCAGCTTGGCCCGACTAGCGGGGATGGGGGAGACCCAGTACTTC. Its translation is CASSLARLAGMGETQYF.

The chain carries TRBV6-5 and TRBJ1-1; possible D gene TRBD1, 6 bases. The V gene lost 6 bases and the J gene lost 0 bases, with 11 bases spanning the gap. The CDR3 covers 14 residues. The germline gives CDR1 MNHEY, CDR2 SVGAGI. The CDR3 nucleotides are TGTGCCAGCAGACAACAGGGCATGAACACTGAAGCTTTCTTT. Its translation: CASRQQGMNTEAFF.

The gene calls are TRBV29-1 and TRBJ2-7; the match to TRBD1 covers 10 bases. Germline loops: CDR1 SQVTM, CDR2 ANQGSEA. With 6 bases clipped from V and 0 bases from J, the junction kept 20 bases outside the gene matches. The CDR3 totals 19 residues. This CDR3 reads CSVLGIVPGQGTISYEQYF. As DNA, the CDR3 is TGCAGCGTATTAGGGATTGTCCCGGGACAGGGGACAATCTCCTACGAGCAGTACTTC.

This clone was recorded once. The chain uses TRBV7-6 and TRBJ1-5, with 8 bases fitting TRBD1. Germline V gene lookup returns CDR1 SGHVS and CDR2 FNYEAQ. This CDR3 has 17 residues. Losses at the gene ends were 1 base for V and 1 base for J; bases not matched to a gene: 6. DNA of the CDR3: TGTGCCAGCAGCTTAGATCCAGGGGGCTTAAGCAATCAGCCCCAGCATTTT. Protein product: CASSLDPGGLSNQPQHF.

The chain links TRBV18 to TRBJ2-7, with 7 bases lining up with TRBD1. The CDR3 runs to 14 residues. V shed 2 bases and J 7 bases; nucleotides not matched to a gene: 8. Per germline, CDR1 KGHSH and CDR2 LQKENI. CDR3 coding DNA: TGTGCCAGCTCACCAACAAAGGGGGCCAGGGAGCAGTACTTC. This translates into CASSPTKGAREQYF.

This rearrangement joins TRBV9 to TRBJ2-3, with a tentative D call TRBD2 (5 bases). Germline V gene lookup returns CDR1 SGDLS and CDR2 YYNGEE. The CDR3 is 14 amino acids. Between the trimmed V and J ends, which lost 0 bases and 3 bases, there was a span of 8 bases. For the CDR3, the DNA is TGTGCCAGCAGCGTAGTTGAGGGAACAGATACGCAGTATTTT. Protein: CASSVVEGTDTQYF.

CDR3 bases: TGCGCCAGCAGCTTGGGGACATTTTCCTGGGGCTACACCTTC. Translating gives CASSLGTFSWGYTF. The rearrangement joins TRBV5-1 to TRBJ1-2, with a weak D call TRBD1 (5 bases). The germline CDR1 and CDR2 sequences are SGHRS and YFSETQ. This CDR3 has 14 amino acids. With 0 bases removed from V and 8 bases from J, the gap between germline ends came to 14 bases.

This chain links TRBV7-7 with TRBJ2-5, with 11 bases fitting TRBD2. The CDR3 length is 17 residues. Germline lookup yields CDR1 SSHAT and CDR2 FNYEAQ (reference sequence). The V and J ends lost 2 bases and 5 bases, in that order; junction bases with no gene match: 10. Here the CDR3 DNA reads TGTGCCAGCAGCTTAACCCCCCCAGCTAGCGGGGGGGAGACCCAGTACTTC. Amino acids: CASSLTPPASGGETQYF.

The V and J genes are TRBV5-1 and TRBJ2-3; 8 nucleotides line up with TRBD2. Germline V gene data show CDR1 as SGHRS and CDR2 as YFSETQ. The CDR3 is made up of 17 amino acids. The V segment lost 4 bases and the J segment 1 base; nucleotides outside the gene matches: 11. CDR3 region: CASSLNGRGVRTDTQYF. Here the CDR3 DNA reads TGCGCCAGCAGCCTGAATGGGCGGGGGGTGCGCACAGATACGCAGTATTTT.

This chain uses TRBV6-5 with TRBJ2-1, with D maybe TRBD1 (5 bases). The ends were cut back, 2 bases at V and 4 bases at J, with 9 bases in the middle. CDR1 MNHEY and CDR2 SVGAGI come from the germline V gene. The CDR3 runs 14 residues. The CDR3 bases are TGTGCCAGCAGTTACGACAGCCGATACAATGAGCAGTTCTTC. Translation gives CASSYDSRYNEQFF.

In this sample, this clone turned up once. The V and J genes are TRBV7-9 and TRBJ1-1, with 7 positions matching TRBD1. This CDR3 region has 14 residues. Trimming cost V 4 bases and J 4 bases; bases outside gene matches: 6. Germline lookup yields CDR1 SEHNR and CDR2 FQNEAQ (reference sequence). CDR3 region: CASSYDRESTEAFF. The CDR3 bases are TGTGCCAGCAGCTACGACAGGGAGAGCACTGAAGCTTTCTTT.

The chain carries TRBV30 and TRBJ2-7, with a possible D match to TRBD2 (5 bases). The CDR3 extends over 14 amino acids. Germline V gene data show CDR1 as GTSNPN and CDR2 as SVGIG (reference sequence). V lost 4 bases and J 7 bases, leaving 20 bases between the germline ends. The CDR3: CAWKKAGGFWEQYF. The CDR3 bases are TGTGCCTGGAAGAAGGCGGGCGGATTTTGGGAGCAGTACTTC.

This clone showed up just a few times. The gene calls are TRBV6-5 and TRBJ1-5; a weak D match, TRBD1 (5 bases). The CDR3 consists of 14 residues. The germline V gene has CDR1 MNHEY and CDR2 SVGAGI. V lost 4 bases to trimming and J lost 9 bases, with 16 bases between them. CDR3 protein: CASSSTGVPWPQHF. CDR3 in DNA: TGTGCCAGCAGTTCCACGGGGGTGCCTTGGCCCCAGCATTTT.

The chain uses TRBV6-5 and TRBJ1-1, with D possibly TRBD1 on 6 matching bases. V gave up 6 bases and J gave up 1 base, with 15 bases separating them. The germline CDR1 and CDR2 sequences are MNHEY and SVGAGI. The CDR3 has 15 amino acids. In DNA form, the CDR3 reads TGTGCCAGCAGCCCTCCAACAGGGAAGAACACTGAAGCTTTCTTT. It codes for CASSPPTGKNTEAFF.

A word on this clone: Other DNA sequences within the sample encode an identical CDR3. Written as DNA, the CDR3 is TGCGCCAGCAGCCCCGGGACAGGGTCCTACGAGCAGTACTTC. Translating gives CASSPGTGSYEQYF. This chain uses TRBV4-1 with TRBJ2-7, with 9 positions matching TRBD1. Trimming took 4 bases from V and 1 from J; bases not matched to a gene: 2. The germline V gene has CDR1 MGHRA and CDR2 YSYEKL. CDR3 length: 14 amino acids.

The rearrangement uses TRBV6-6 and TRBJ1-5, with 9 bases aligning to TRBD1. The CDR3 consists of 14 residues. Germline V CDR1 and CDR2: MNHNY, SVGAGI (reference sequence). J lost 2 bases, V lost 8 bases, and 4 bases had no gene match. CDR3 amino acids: CASGTGSGNQPQHF. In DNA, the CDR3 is TGTGCCAGCGGGACAGGGAGTGGCAATCAGCCCCAGCATTTT.